This TCR beta chain appears in the sequencing data of a study of T cell responses to AZD1222 COVID-19 vaccine. Study at large: Second-dose groups at about 4 or about 12 weeks were pooled.

Sequenced by immunoSEQ multiplex PCR; TCRdb stores in-frame clones only, minus some. This table has under 200,000 clones, approximately 90% appearing once. Trimming shortened V by 3 bases and J by 0 bases, and 10 bases separated the two germline ends. The length of the CDR3 is 14 residues. The germline V gene has CDR1 SGHDT and CDR2 YYEEEE. This TCR was sampled from an adult in good health. The rearrangement uses TRBV5-6 and TRBJ2-7; unclear D gene. Sequencing used peripheral blood, obtained on day 0 of AZD1222 vaccination. The CDR3 region has the DNA TGTGCCAGCAGCTCATTGACATTCTCCTACGAGCAGTACTTC. Amino acids: CASSSLTFSYEQYF.